At least ten counts were recorded for the clone carrying this TCR beta chain. The antigen is undetermined. Each patient went into thyroid surgery without having received any treatment. This entry is derived from a study of metastatic and nonmetastatic thyroid tumors. Study-level information: Patients with malignant and benign thyroid disease provided blood and tumor or nodule tissue, whose repertoires were compared.

This CDR3 contains 15 residues. Looked up from germline, CDR1 is SGHAT and CDR2 is FQDESV (reference sequence). The germline V and J ends were trimmed by 1 base and 3 bases, with 12 bases remaining between them. TCRdb recomputed clones from the PCR reads via MiXCR. The data contain around 40,000 clones, less than 15% of them singletons. Study-wide results and caveats: Relative to benign nodules, malignant thyroid tumors were reportedly characterized by significantly elevated TCR beta diversity in blood and tumor.

The gene calls are TRBV11-1 and TRBJ1-1, with D possibly being TRBD1 (5 bases). The sequencing sample was made of blood. The clonotype comes from a female donor with papillary thyroid cancer or a benign thyroid nodule (not recorded which). Some clones in this sample may be carry-over from other donors' samples. The CDR3 loop is CASSLVGAGYTEAFF. The CDR3 DNA reads as TGTGCCAGCAGCTTAGTAGGGGCGGGGTACACTGAAGCTTTCTTT.